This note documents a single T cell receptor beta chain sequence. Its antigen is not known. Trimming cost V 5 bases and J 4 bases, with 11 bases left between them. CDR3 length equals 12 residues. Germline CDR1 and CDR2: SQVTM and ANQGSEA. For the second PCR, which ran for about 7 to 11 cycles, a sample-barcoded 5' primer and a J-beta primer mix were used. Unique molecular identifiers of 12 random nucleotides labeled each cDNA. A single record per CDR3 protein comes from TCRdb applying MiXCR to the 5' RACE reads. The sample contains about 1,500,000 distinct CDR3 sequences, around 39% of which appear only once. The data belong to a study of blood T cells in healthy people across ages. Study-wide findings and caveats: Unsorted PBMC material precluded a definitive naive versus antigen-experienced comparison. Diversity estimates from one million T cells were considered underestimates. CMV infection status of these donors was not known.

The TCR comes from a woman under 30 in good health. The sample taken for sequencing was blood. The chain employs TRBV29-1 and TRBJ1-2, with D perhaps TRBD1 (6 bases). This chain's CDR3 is CSVLPGAYGYTF. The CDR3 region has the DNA TGCAGCGTTCTCCCGGGGGCCTATGGCTACACCTTC. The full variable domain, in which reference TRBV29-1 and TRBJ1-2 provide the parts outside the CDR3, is SAVISQKPSRDICQRGTSLTIQCQVDSQVTMMFWYRQQPGQSLTLIATANQGSEATYESGFVIDKFPISRPNLTFSTLTVSNMSPEDSSIYLCSVLPGAYGYTFGSGTRLTVV.